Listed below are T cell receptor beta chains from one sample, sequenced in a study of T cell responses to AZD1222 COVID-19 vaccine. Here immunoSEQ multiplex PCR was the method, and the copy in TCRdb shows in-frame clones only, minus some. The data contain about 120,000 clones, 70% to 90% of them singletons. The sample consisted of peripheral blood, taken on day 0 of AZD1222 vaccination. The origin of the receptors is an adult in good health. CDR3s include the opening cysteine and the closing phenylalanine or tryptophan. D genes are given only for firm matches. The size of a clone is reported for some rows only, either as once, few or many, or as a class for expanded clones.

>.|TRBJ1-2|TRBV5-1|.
CASSLPQGAAGYTF
TGCGCCAGCAGCTTGCCCCAGGGAGCAGCTGGCTACACCTTC
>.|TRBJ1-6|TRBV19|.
CASSNRQGNSPLHF
TGTGCCAGTAGTAATCGGCAGGGGAATTCACCCCTCCACTTT
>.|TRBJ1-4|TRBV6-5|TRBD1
CASRQGRRNEKLFF
TGTGCCAGCAGACAGGGGAGGAGGAATGAAAAACTGTTTTTT
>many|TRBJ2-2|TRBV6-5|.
CASSFSRNTGELFF
TGTGCCAGCAGTTTCAGCAGGAACACCGGGGAGCTGTTTTTT
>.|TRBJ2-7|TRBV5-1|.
CASSGDSYEQYF
TGCGCCAGCAGCGGGGACTCCTACGAGCAGTACTTC
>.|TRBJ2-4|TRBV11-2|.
CASSHLRGRKNIQYF
TGTGCCAGCAGCCACCTTCGGGGACGAAAAAACATTCAGTACTTC
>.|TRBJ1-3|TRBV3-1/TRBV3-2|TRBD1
CASSQPTGGDLGDTIYF
TGTGCCAGCAGCCAACCGACAGGGGGCGATCTAGGGGACACCATATATTTT
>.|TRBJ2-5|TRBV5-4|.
CASSFYGSVETQYF
TGTGCCAGCAGCTTTTACGGGTCCGTTGAGACCCAGTACTTC
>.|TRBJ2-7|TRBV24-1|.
CATKYGGNSYEQYF
TGTGCCACCAAGTACGGCGGTAACTCCTACGAGCAGTACTTC
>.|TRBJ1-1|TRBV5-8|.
CASSGRLRMNTEAFF
TGTGCCAGCAGTGGGCGACTTAGGATGAACACTGAAGCTTTCTTT
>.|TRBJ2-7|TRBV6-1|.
CASSEGQGLPGQYF
TGTGCCAGCAGTGAAGGCCAGGGACTCCCGGGGCAGTACTTC
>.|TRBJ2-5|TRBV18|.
CASSPGETQYF
TGTGCCAGCTCACCGGGAGAGACCCAGTACTTC
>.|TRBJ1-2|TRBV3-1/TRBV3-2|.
CASSQAPESYGYTF
TGTGCCAGCAGCCAAGCCCCAGAAAGTTATGGCTACACCTTC
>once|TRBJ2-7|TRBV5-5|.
CASSLGGATAYEQYF
TGTGCCAGCAGCTTGGGGGGGGCGACAGCTTACGAGCAGTACTTC
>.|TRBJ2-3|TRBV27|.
CATQGLYTQYF
TGTGCCACCCAAGGGCTTTATACGCAGTATTTT
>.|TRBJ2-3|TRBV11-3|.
CASSLVRFTDTQYF
TGTGCCAGCAGCTTAGTGCGGTTCACAGATACGCAGTATTTT
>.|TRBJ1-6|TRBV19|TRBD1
CASSIPTGYNSPLHF
TGTGCCAGTAGTATTCCGACAGGGTATAATTCACCCCTCCACTTT
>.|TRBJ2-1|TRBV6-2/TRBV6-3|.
CASSYSGFGSYNEQFF
TGTGCCAGCAGTTACTCCGGGTTTGGTTCCTACAATGAGCAGTTCTTC
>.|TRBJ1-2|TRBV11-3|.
CASSLGQSQMSGYTF
TGTGCCAGCAGCTTAGGACAGTCCCAAATGTCTGGCTACACCTTC
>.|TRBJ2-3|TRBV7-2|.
CASSLASGFGTDTQYF
TGTGCCAGCAGCTTAGCATCGGGGTTCGGCACAGATACGCAGTATTTT
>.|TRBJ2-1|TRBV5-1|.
CASSPSGGAGYNEQFF
TGCGCCAGCAGCCCTTCGGGCGGGGCGGGGTACAATGAGCAGTTCTTC
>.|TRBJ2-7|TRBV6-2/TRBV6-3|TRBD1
CASSYEGQGYEQYF
TGTGCCAGCAGTTACGAAGGACAGGGCTACGAGCAGTACTTC
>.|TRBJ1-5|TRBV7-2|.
CASSLPGDQPQHF
TGTGCCAGCAGCTTACCGGGGGATCAGCCCCAGCATTTT
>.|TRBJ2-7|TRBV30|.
CAWSVGQAPYEQYF
TGTGCCTGGAGTGTCGGTCAGGCTCCCTACGAGCAGTACTTC
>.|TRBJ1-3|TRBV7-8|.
CASSLRGLADTIYF
TGTGCCAGCAGCTTAAGAGGGTTAGCGGACACCATATATTTT
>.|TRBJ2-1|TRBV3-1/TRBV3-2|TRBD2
CASSQGLGSNEQFF
TGTGCCAGCAGCCAGGGACTAGGATCCAATGAGCAGTTCTTC
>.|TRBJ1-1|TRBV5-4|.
CASSFWAGRTEAFF
TGTGCCAGCAGCTTCTGGGCGGGTCGCACTGAAGCTTTCTTT
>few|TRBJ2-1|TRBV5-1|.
CASSWGPGPTGNEQFF
TGCGCCAGCAGCTGGGGCCCCGGGCCTACCGGGAATGAGCAGTTCTTC
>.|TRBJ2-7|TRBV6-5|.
CATYDSSYEQYF
TGTGCCACTTACGACAGCTCCTACGAGCAGTACTTC